The present T cell receptor beta chain was sequenced within a study of cytomegalovirus exposure and HLA in healthy donors. The study's findings and limits: It was confirmed in vitro that three of the CMV-associated chains were specific for CMV antigens.

The PCR employed 60 Vbeta primers together with 13 Jbeta primers. The repertoire was sequenced with immunoSEQ multiplex PCR; TCRdb's copy has only in-frame clones and lacks some. The sample includes fewer than 150,000 clones, roughly 70% of them seen just once. The CDR3 has 15 amino acids. CDR1 is MNHNS, CDR2 SASEGT, per germline. V lost 5 bases and J 4 bases, leaving 17 bases between the germline ends. Turning to this clone: Its antigen is not known.

Sample: PBMCs. The clonotype comes from a man aged 35 to 55 in good health and CMV-seronegative. The chain carries TRBV6-1 and TRBJ1-1; D gene uncertain. This CDR3 reads CASSSERSGGTEAFF. The CDR3 DNA reads TGTGCCAGCAGTTCGGAACGGTCAGGAGGCACTGAAGCTTTCTTT.